This T cell receptor beta chain is drawn from a study of molecular identifiers for immune sequencing clone quantification. Study-level results: Spiked Jurkat TCR RNA equivalent to one cell reportedly surfaced among approximately 1.1 million naive cells.

Regarding this clonotype: No antigen is known for it.

The CDR3 loop spans 17 amino acids. Libraries for naive CD8 T cells, which were made from approximately 20,000 to 980,000 sorted cells, drew on 10%, 30% or 50% of the RNA. For naive CD8 T cells, sorting used the CD8+CD4-CCR7+CD45RA+ phenotype. Generation of bulk TCR libraries relied on previously described methods and listed TCR primers. TCRdb ran MiXCR on the PCR reads and lists one entry per CDR3 protein. This table holds 400,000 to 600,000 distinct CDR3 sequences, approximately 25% found once. The genes are TRBV3-2 and TRBJ1-5; TRBD1, the table's D call, lacks a check against the DNA. TRBV3-2 is a recognized pseudogene. The sequenced sample was naive CD8+ T cells from blood, with Jurkat cell RNA spiked in. Sample subset: FACS-sorted CD8+CD4-CCR7+CD45RA+ naive T cells. This TCR came from a human donor in good health. Some libraries in this study had Jurkat cell RNA spiked in. CDR3 in DNA: TGTGCCTTAAAGTCCGGGACAGGGTTGAGGCGCAATCAGCCCCAGCATTTT. Amino acids: CALKSGTGLRRNQPQHF.